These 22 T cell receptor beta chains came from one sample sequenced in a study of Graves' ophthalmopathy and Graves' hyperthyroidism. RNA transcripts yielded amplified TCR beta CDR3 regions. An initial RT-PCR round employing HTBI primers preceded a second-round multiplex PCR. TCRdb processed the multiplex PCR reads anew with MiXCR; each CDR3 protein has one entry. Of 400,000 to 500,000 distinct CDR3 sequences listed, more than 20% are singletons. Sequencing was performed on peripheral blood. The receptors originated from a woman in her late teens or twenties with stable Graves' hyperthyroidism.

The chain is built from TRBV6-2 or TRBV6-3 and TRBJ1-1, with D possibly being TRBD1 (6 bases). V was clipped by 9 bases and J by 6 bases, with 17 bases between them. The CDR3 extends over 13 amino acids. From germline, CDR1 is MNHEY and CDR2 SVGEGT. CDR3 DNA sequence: TGTGCCAGTTTCCCGGGACACGCATCTGAAGCTTTCTTT. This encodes CASFPGHASEAFF.

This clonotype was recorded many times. The CDR3 is CASSLLRTRETQYF. The DNA of the CDR3 is TGTGCCAGCAGTCTACTCCGGACTAGGGAGACCCAGTACTTC. The chain links TRBV6-2 or TRBV6-3 to TRBJ2-5; 7 bases align to TRBD2. Germline CDR1 and CDR2: MNHEY and SVGEGT. V was clipped by 5 bases and J by 5 bases; unmatched bases: 8. CDR3 size: 14 residues.

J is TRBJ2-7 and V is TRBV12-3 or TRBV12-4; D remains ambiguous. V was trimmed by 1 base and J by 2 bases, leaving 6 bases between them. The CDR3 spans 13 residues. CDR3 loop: CASSLGDAYEQYF. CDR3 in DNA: TGTGCCAGCAGTTTAGGCGACGCCTACGAGCAGTACTTC.

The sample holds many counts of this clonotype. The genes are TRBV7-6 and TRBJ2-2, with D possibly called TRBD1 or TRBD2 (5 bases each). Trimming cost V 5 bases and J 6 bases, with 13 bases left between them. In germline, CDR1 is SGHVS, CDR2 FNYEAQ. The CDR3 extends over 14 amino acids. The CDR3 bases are TGTGCCAGCAGCACTAGTGGGGCACCCGGGGAGCTGTTTTTT. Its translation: CASSTSGAPGELFF.

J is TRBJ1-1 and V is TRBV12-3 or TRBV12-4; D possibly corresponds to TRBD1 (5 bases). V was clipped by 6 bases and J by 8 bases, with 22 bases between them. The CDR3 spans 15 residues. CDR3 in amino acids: CASSFGGTQVAEAFF. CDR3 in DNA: TGTGCCAGCAGCTTCGGGGGAACACAGGTGGCGGAAGCTTTCTTT.

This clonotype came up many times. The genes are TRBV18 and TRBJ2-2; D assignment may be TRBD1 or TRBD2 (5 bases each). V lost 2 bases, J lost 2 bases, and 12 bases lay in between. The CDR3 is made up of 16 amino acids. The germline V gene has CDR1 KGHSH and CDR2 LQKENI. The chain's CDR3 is CASSPSGRTNTGELFF. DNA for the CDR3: TGTGCCAGCTCACCATCGGGACGGACCAACACCGGGGAGCTGTTTTTT.

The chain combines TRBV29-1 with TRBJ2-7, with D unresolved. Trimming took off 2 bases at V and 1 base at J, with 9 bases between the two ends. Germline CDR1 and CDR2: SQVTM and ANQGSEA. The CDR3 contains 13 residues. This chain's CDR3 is CSVESEESYEQYF. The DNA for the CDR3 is TGCAGCGTTGAAAGTGAAGAGTCCTACGAGCAGTACTTC.

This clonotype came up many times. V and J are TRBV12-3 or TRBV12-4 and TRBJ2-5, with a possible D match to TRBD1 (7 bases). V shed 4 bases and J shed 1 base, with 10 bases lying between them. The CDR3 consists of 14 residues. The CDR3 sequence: CASSSGGIQETQYF. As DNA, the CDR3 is TGTGCCAGCAGTTCAGGGGGGATCCAAGAGACCCAGTACTTC.

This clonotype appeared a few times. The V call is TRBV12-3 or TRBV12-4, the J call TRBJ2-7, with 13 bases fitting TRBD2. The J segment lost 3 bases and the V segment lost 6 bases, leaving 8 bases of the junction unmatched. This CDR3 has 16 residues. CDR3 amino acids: CASRDGTSGEHYEQYF. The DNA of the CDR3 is TGTGCCAGCAGAGACGGGACTAGCGGGGAACACTACGAGCAGTACTTC.

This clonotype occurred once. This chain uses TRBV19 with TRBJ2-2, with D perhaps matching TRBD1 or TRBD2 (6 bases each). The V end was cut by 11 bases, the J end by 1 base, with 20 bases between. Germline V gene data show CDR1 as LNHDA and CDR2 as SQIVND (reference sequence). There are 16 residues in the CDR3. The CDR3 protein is CASQPRGQWNTGELFF. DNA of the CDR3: TGTGCCTCCCAACCACGGGGGCAGTGGAACACCGGGGAGCTGTTTTTT.

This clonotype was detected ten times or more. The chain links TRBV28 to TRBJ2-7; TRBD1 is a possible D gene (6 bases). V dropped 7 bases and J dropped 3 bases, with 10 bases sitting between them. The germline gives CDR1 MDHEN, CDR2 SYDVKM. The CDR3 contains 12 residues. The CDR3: CASTQDSYEQYF. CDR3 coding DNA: TGTGCCAGCACCCAGGACAGCTACGAGCAGTACTTC.

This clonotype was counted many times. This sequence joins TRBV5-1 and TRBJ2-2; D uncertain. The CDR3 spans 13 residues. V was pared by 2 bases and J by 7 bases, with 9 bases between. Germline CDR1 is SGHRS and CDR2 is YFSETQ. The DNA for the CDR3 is TGCGCCAGCAGCTTTATCTCCAGCGGGGAGCTGTTTTTT. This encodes CASSFISSGELFF.

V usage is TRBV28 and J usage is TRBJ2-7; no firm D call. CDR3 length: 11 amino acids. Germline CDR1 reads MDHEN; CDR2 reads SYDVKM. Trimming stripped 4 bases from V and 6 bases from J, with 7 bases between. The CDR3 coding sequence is TGTGCCAGCAGTTCCTCGGTCGAGCAGTACTTC. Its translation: CASSSSVEQYF.

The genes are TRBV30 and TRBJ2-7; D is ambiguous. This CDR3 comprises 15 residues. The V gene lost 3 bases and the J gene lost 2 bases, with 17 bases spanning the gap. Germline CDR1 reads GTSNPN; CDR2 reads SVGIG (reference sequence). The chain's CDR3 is CAWSSPGRPPYEQYF. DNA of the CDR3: TGTGCCTGGAGCTCCCCGGGCAGGCCTCCCTACGAGCAGTACTTC.

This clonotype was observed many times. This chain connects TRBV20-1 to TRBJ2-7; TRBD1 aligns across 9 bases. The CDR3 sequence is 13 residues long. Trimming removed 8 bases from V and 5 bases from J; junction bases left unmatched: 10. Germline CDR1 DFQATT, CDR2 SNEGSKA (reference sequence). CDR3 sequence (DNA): TGCAGTACAACCGGGACAGGGAACGACGAGCAGTACTTC. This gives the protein CSTTGTGNDEQYF.

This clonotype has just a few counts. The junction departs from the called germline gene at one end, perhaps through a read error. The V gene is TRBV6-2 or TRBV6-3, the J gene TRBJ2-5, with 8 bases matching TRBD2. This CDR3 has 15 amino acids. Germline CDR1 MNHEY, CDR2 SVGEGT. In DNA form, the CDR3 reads TGTGCCAGCAGCCAACTAGCGGATTACCAAGGGACCCAGTACTTC. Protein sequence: CASSQLADYQGTQYF.

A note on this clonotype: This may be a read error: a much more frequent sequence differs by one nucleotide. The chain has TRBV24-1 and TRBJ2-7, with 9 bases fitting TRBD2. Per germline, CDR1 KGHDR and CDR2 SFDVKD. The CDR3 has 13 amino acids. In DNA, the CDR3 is TGTGCCACCAGTGACCCGGGACTAGCCGAGCAGTGCTTC. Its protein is CATSDPGLAEQCF.

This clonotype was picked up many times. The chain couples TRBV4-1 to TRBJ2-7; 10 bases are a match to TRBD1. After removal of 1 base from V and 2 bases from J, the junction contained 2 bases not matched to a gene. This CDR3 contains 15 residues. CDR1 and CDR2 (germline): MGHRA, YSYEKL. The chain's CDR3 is CASSQAGTGAYEQYF. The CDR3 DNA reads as TGCGCCAGCAGCCAAGCGGGGACAGGGGCCTACGAGCAGTACTTC.

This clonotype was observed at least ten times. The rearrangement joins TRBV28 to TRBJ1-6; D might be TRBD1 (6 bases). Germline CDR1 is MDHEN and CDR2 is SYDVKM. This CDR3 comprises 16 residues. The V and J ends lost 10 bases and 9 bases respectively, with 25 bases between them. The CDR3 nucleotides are TGTGCCACCGCTCAGGGGTTGGTACAGGGAAGTTCACCCCTCCACTTT. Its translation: CATAQGLVQGSSPLHF.

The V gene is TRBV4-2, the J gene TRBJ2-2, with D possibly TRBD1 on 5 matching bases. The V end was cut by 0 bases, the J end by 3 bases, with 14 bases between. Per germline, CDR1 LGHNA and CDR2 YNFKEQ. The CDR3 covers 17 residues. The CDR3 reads CASSQDPSGRYTGELFF. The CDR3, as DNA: TGTGCCAGCAGCCAAGACCCCTCAGGGCGATACACCGGGGAGCTGTTTTTT.

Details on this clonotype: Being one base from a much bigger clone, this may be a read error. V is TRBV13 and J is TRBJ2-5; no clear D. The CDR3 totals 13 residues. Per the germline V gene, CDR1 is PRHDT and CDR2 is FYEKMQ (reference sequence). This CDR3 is CVSRIGGWETQYF. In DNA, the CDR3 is TGTGTCAGCAGGATCGGTGGCTGGGAGACCCAGTACTTC.

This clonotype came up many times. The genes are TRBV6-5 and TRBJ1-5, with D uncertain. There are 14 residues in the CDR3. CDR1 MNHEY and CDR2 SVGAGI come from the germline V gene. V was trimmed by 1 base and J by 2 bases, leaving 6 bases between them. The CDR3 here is CASSYLGGNQPQHF. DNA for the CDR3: TGTGCCAGCAGTTACTTGGGCGGCAATCAGCCCCAGCATTTT.